The entry below describes one TCR beta chain. Its target is unknown. TCRdb's table, derived via immunoSEQ multiplex PCR, lists solely in-frame clones and lacks some. This table holds roughly 140,000 clones, approximately 93% found once. This sample was taken from a study of T cell responses to AZD1222 COVID-19 vaccine. The CDR3 runs 17 residues. Germline V gene data show CDR1 as MDHEN and CDR2 as SYDVKM. Trimming pared 1 base from V and 7 bases from J, leaving 19 bases between. Study results and caveats: Within unmutated variant regions lay the reported targets of nearly half of spike-specific TCRs. Donors were chiefly white British, with a greater number of females, and clonal diversity was perhaps underestimated.

The sample here was peripheral blood, taken after recovery from COVID-19. This sequence was found in an adult who had recovered from COVID-19. The gene calls are TRBV28 and TRBJ1-4; D call uncertain. CDR3 residues: CASSLFVVGLEGEKLFF. Here the CDR3 DNA reads TGTGCCAGCAGTTTATTTGTGGTCGGGCTGGAGGGTGAAAAACTGTTTTTT. The whole variable domain, remainder taken from reference TRBV28 and TRBJ1-4, is DVKVTQSSRYLVKRTGEKVFLECVQDMDHENMFWYRQDPGLGLRLIYFSYDVKMKEKGDIPEGYSVSREKKERFSLILESASTNQTSMYLCASSLFVVGLEGEKLFFGSGTQLSVL.